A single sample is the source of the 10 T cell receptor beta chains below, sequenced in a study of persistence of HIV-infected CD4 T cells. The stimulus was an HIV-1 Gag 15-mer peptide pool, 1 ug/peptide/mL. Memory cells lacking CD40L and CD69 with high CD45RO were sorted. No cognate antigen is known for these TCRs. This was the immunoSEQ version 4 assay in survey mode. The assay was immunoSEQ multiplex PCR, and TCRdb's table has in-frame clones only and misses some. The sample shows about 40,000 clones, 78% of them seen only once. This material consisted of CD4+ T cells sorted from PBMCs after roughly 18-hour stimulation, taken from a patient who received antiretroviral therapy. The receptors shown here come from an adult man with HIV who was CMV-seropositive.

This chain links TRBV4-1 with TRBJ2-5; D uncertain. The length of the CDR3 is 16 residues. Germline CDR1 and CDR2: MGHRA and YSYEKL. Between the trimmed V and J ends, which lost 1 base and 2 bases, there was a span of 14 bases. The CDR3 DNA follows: TGCGCCAGCAGCCAAGGGTATGGCGGCAGTCAAGAGACCCAGTACTTC. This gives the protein CASSQGYGGSQETQYF.

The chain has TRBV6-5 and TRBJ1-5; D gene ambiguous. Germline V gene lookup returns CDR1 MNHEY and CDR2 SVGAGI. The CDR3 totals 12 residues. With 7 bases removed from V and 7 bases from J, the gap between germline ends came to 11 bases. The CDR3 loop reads CASTLGWQPQHF. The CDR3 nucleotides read TGTGCCAGCACGTTAGGATGGCAGCCCCAGCATTTT.

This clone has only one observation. For the CDR3, the DNA is TGCGCCAGCCACGCAGGGGGTTCCTACGAGCAGTACTTC. It codes for CASHAGGSYEQYF. The chain couples TRBV5-1 to TRBJ2-7; 7 nucleotides line up with TRBD1. The CDR3 consists of 13 residues. Per germline, CDR1 SGHRS and CDR2 YFSETQ. The J segment lost 1 base and the V segment lost 7 bases, leaving 5 bases of the junction unmatched.

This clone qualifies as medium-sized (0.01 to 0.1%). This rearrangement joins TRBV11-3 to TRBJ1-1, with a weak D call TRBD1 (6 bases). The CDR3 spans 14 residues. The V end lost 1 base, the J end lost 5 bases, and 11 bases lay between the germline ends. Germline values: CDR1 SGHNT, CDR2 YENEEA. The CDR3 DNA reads TGTGCCAGCAGCTTAGGGGGGCGCGAAACTGAAGCTTTCTTT. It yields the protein CASSLGGRETEAFF.

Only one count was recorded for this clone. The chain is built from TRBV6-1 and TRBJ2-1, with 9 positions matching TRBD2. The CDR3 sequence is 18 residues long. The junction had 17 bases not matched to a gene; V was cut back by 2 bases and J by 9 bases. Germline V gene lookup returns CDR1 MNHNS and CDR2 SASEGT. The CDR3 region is CASSERGVLSGRNPEQFF. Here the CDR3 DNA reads TGTGCCAGCAGTGAACGGGGGGTTTTAAGCGGGAGGAACCCTGAGCAGTTCTTC.

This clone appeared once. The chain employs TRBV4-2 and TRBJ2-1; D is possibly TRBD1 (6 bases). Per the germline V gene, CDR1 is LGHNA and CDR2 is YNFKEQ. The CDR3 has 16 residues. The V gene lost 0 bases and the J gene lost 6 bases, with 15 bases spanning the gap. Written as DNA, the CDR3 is TGTGCCAGCAGCCAAGATGACAGGAATAGGCGCAATGAGCAGTTCTTC. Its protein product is CASSQDDRNRRNEQFF.

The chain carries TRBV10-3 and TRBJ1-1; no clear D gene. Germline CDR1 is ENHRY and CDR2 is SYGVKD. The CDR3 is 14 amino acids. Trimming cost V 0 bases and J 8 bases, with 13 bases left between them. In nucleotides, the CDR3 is TGTGCCATCAGTGAGTCCCCCGTGACATTCGAAGCTTTCTTT. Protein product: CAISESPVTFEAFF.

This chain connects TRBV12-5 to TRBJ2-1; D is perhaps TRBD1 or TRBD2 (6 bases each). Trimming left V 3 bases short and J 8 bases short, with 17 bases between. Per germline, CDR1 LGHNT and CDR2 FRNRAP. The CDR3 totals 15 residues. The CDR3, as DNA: TGTGCTAGTGGTTTTTCCCTCAAGGAGGGGGATGAGCAGTTCTTC. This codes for CASGFSLKEGDEQFF. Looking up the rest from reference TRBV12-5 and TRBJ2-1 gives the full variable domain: DARVTQTPRHKVTEMGQEVTMRCQPILGHNTVFWYRQTMMQGLELLAYFRNRAPLDDSGMPKDRFSAEMPDATLATLKIQPSEPRDSAVYFCASGFSLKEGDEQFFGPGTRLTVL.

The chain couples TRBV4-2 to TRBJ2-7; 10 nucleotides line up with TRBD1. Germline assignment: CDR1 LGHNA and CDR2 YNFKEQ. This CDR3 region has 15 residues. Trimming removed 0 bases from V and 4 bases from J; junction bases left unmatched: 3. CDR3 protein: CASSQDGTGVYEQYF. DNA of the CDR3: TGTGCCAGCAGCCAAGATGGGACAGGGGTATACGAGCAGTACTTC.

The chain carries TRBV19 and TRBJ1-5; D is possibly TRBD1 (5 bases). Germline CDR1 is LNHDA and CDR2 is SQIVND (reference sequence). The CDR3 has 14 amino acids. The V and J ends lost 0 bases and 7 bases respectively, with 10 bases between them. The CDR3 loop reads CASSIDRGRQPQHF. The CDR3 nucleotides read TGTGCCAGTAGTATAGACCGGGGGAGGCAGCCCCAGCATTTT.